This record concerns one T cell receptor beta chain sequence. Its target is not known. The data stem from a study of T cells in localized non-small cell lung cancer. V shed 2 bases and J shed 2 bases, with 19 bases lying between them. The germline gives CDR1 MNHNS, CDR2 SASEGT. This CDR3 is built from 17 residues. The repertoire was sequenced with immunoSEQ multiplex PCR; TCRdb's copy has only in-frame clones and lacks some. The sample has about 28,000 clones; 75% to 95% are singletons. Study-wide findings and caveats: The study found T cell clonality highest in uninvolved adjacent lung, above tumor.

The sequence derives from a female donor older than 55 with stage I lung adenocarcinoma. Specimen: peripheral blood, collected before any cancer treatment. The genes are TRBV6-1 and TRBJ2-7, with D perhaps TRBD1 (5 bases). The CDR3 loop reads CASSEKNGPTEAYEQYF. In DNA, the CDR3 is TGTGCCAGCAGTGAAAAAAATGGACCGACAGAAGCCTACGAGCAGTACTTC.